The 24 T cell receptor beta chains in this list originate from one sample, sequenced in a study of blood T cell repertoires in COVID-19. Sequenced by immunoSEQ multiplex PCR; TCRdb stores in-frame clones only, minus some. Here the sample spans 60,000 to 75,000 clones, about 75% being singletons. Material: PBMCs or T cells enriched from blood (not recorded which). Receptors originate from a woman between 55 and 75 years old who had been exposed to COVID-19.

The V call is TRBV20-1, the J call TRBJ2-3, with D tentatively TRBD2 (6 bases). The V gene's germline CDR1 is DFQATT and CDR2 SNEGSKA (reference sequence). The V gene lost 3 bases and the J gene lost 2 bases, with 12 bases spanning the gap. CDR3 length: 14 amino acids. The CDR3: CSASDGGDTDTQYF. The CDR3 bases are TGCAGTGCTAGTGACGGCGGGGACACAGATACGCAGTATTTT.

The chain joins TRBV5-1 to TRBJ1-1; D not certain. The V gene lost 4 bases and the J gene lost 5 bases, with 15 bases spanning the gap. The CDR3 is made up of 14 amino acids. CDR1 SGHRS and CDR2 YFSETQ come from the germline V gene. This chain's CDR3 is CASSPTPSYTEAFF. CDR3 in DNA: TGCGCCAGCAGCCCCACTCCTAGCTATACTGAAGCTTTCTTT.

V usage is TRBV6-1 and J usage is TRBJ1-1; 8 bases align to TRBD1. CDR3 length equals 15 residues. V dropped 0 bases and J dropped 7; count of bases not matched to a gene: 7. Germline V gene data show CDR1 as MNHNS and CDR2 as SASEGT. The CDR3 sequence is CASSEAGQGRFEAFF. In DNA, the CDR3 is TGTGCCAGCAGTGAAGCAGGACAGGGACGATTTGAAGCTTTCTTT.

This clone was recorded a few times. The CDR3 region is CASSAPGQGTGKLFF. CDR3 nucleotides: TGTGCCAGTAGCGCCCCGGGTCAAGGGACTGGAAAACTGTTTTTT. The J gene is TRBJ1-4, the V gene TRBV19, with a tentative D call TRBD1 (5 bases). CDR1 LNHDA and CDR2 SQIVND come from the germline V gene (reference sequence). CDR3 size: 15 residues. V was clipped by 6 bases and J by 10 bases, with 21 bases between them. The full variable domain, completed using reference TRBV19 and TRBJ1-4, is DGGITQSPKYLFRKEGQNVTLSCEQNLNHDAMYWYRQDPGQGLRLIYYSQIVNDFQKGDIAEGYSVSREKKESFPLTVTSAQKNPTAFYLCASSAPGQGTGKLFFGSGTQLSVL.

The chain recombines TRBV7-8 with TRBJ2-7; 7 positions agree with TRBD2. Trimming cost V 0 bases and J 2 bases; bases outside gene matches: 10. This CDR3 region has 17 residues. Germline values: CDR1 SGHVS, CDR2 FQNEAQ. The CDR3 sequence: CASSLAPRSSGAYEQYF. DNA for the CDR3: TGTGCCAGCAGCTTAGCGCCGCGTTCTAGCGGTGCCTACGAGCAGTACTTC. The variable domain in full, completed from reference TRBV7-8 and TRBJ2-7, reads GAGVSQSPRYKVAKRGQDVALRCDPISGHVSLFWYQQALGQGPEFLTYFQNEAQLDKSGLPSDRFFAERPEGSVSTLKIQRTQQEDSAVYLCASSLAPRSSGAYEQYFGPGTRLTVT.

The chain links TRBV3-1 (or the pseudogene TRBV3-2) to TRBJ1-1, with no clear D. This CDR3 comprises 13 residues. The V end was cut by 1 base, the J end by 1 base, with 4 bases between. CDR1 is LGHDT and CDR2 is YNNKEL in the germline V gene (reference sequence). DNA of the CDR3: TGTGCCAGCAGCCAAGGGAGGAACACTGAAGCTTTCTTT. Translating it yields CASSQGRNTEAFF.

This rearrangement joins TRBV28 to TRBJ1-1, with D unresolved. Trimming took 5 bases from V and 3 from J, leaving 7 bases between them. CDR1 MDHEN and CDR2 SYDVKM come from the germline V gene. The CDR3 loop spans 12 amino acids. CDR3 region: CASSLYYTEAFF. The CDR3 nucleotides read TGTGCCAGCAGTCTTTACTACACTGAAGCTTTCTTT. The full variable domain, in which reference TRBV28 and TRBJ1-1 provide the parts outside the CDR3, is DVKVTQSSRYLVKRTGEKVFLECVQDMDHENMFWYRQDPGLGLRLIYFSYDVKMKEKGDIPEGYSVSREKKERFSLILESASTNQTSMYLCASSLYYTEAFFGQGTRLTVV.

The gene calls are TRBV12-3 or TRBV12-4 and TRBJ1-1; weak D call: TRBD1 (5 bases). Trimming took 3 bases from V and 5 from J, leaving 10 bases between them. The CDR3 contains 13 residues. CDR3 protein: CASSLNGGTEAFF. Written as DNA, the CDR3 is TGTGCCAGCAGTTTGAATGGGGGGACTGAAGCTTTCTTT.

The table lists this clone with a few counts. V and J are TRBV9 and TRBJ2-3; maybe TRBD1 (5 bases). CDR3 length: 13 residues. With 6 bases removed from V and 2 bases from J, the gap between germline ends came to 10 bases. The V gene's germline CDR1 is SGDLS and CDR2 YYNGEE. This chain's CDR3 is CASNPGFTDTQYF. Here the CDR3 DNA reads TGTGCCAGCAATCCAGGGTTCACAGATACGCAGTATTTT.

V gene TRBV7-9 combines with J gene TRBJ1-1; D gene ambiguous. This CDR3 spans 12 amino acids. Trimming removed 5 bases from V and 4 bases from J, with 8 bases in between. Looked up from germline, CDR1 is SEHNR and CDR2 is FQNEAQ (reference sequence). CDR3 sequence (DNA): TGTGCCAGCAGCCCCGGCGGCACTGAAGCTTTCTTT. Translation gives CASSPGGTEAFF.

This clone has at least ten counts. This chain links TRBV10-2 with TRBJ2-2, with TRBD2 matching over 10 bases. Germline CDR1 WSHSY, CDR2 SAAADI. V shed 0 bases and J 5 bases; nucleotides not matched to a gene: 6. This CDR3 has 17 amino acids. CDR3 in amino acids: CASSESRGAGGTGELFF. CDR3 bases: TGCGCCAGCAGTGAGTCGAGAGGAGCGGGAGGGACCGGGGAGCTGTTTTTT.

The sample holds many counts of this clone. This CDR3 is also generated by other DNA sequences in the sample. V is TRBV2 and J is TRBJ2-5; no clear D gene. The CDR3 loop spans 13 amino acids. V lost 3 bases and J lost 1, with 6 bases in between. The germline CDR1 and CDR2 sequences are SNHLY and FYNNEI. The CDR3 spells CASSERGQETQYF. The CDR3 coding sequence is TGTGCCAGCAGTGAGCGCGGCCAAGAGACCCAGTACTTC.

The chain carries TRBV28 and TRBJ1-6, with a tentative D call TRBD1 (5 bases). V lost 1 base and J 10 bases, leaving 11 bases between the germline ends. The CDR3 is made up of 14 amino acids. Germline CDR1 and CDR2: MDHEN and SYDVKM. Here the CDR3 reads CASSLFKGQSPLHF. CDR3 nucleotide sequence: TGTGCCAGCAGTTTATTTAAGGGGCAATCACCCCTCCACTTT.

V gene TRBV30 combines with J gene TRBJ2-3, with a possible D match to TRBD2 (5 bases). The CDR3 has 14 amino acids. Looked up from germline, CDR1 is GTSNPN and CDR2 is SVGIG (reference sequence). The V end was cut by 4 bases, the J end by 3 bases, with 14 bases between. The CDR3 DNA reads TGTGCCTGGACCCCTTCCCCGGGAACAGATACGCAGTATTTT. It translates to CAWTPSPGTDTQYF.

The chain couples TRBV6-5 to TRBJ2-3; TRBD2 might be the D (6 bases). This CDR3 region has 14 residues. Germline lookup yields CDR1 MNHEY and CDR2 SVGAGI. With 7 bases removed from V and 2 bases from J, the gap between germline ends came to 13 bases. CDR3 in amino acids: CASKEGPYTDTQYF. CDR3 nucleotides: TGTGCCAGCAAGGAGGGACCTTACACAGATACGCAGTATTTT.

The V gene is TRBV4-1, the J gene TRBJ2-2; D is uncertain. Trimming removed 1 base from V and 4 bases from J, with 10 bases in between. CDR1 and CDR2 (germline): MGHRA, YSYEKL. The CDR3 loop spans 15 amino acids. The CDR3 DNA reads as TGCGCCAGCAGCCAAGCCTCGAGTCCCACCGGGGAGCTGTTTTTT. This gives the protein CASSQASSPTGELFF.

This sequence joins TRBV7-8 and TRBJ1-1; D call uncertain. Germline CDR1 SGHVS, CDR2 FQNEAQ. The CDR3 spans 13 residues. V shed 2 bases and J shed 1 base, with 5 bases lying between them. CDR3 protein: CASSLQSNTEAFF. The CDR3 region has the DNA TGTGCCAGCAGCTTACAGTCGAACACTGAAGCTTTCTTT. The whole variable domain, filled in from reference TRBV7-8 and TRBJ1-1, reads GAGVSQSPRYKVAKRGQDVALRCDPISGHVSLFWYQQALGQGPEFLTYFQNEAQLDKSGLPSDRFFAERPEGSVSTLKIQRTQQEDSAVYLCASSLQSNTEAFFGQGTRLTVV.

In its sample, this clone was seen many times. The chain is built from TRBV5-1 and TRBJ1-1; D perhaps matches TRBD1 (5 bases). Germline loops: CDR1 SGHRS, CDR2 YFSETQ. CDR3 length: 15 residues. Trimming removed 6 bases from V and 5 bases from J, with 20 bases in between. CDR3 sequence (DNA): TGCGCCAGCAAAATCGTGGGAGGGGAGAATACTGAAGCTTTCTTT. Its translation: CASKIVGGENTEAFF.

This rearrangement joins TRBV28 to TRBJ1-2; D not certain. This CDR3 is built from 12 residues. V lost 4 bases and J lost 4, with 7 bases in between. The germline gives CDR1 MDHEN, CDR2 SYDVKM. The CDR3 coding sequence is TGTGCCAGCAGTTCAACAGCCTATGGCTACACCTTC. It specifies CASSSTAYGYTF.

The chain couples TRBV6-1 to TRBJ2-7, with D tentatively TRBD1 (5 bases). The CDR3 contains 13 residues. CDR1 and CDR2 (germline): MNHNS, SASEGT. Between the trimmed V and J ends, which lost 0 bases and 6 bases, there was a span of 9 bases. This CDR3 reads CASSEALRGEQYF. The CDR3 nucleotides read TGTGCCAGCAGTGAAGCGCTAAGGGGCGAGCAGTACTTC.

The chain joins TRBV30 to TRBJ1-5; D call uncertain. Trimming removed 2 bases at V and 8 bases at J, with 13 bases between. Germline assignment: CDR1 GTSNPN and CDR2 SVGIG (reference sequence). This CDR3 spans 13 amino acids. The DNA of the CDR3 is TGTGCCTGGAGTTCGACGAGCAGGAAGCCCCAGCATTTT. This sequence encodes CAWSSTSRKPQHF. Full variable domain (rest looked up from reference TRBV30 and TRBJ1-5): SQTIHQWPATLVQPVGSPLSLECTVEGTSNPNLYWYRQAAGRGLQLLFYSVGIGQISSEVPQNLSASRPQDRQFILSSKKLLLSDSGFYLCAWSSTSRKPQHFGDGTRLSIL.

The V and J genes are TRBV2 and TRBJ1-6; maybe TRBD1 (5 bases). CDR1 and CDR2 from the germline V gene are SNHLY and FYNNEI. Trimming took off 3 bases at V and 2 bases at J, with 17 bases between the two ends. The CDR3 totals 18 residues. The CDR3 is CASSEGFGGSTYNSPLHF. CDR3 DNA sequence: TGTGCCAGCAGTGAGGGTTTCGGGGGATCAACCTATAATTCACCCCTCCACTTT.

The rearrangement uses TRBV6-6 and TRBJ1-4, with 8 bases that match TRBD1. The CDR3 totals 15 residues. V shed 2 bases and J 4 bases; nucleotides not matched to a gene: 3. Germline lookup yields CDR1 MNHNY and CDR2 SVGAGI (reference sequence). The CDR3 sequence is CASSYRTGGNEKLFF. The DNA of the CDR3 is TGTGCCAGCAGTTACCGTACAGGGGGTAATGAAAAACTGTTTTTT.

This clone was found a few times. CDR3 protein: CASSLPTGDSPLHF. The CDR3 DNA follows: TGTGCCAGCAGCCTCCCGACAGGGGATTCACCCCTCCACTTT. This chain joins TRBV5-6 and TRBJ1-6, with TRBD1 matching over 8 bases. Trimming cost V 4 bases and J 8 bases; bases outside gene matches: 5. This CDR3 has 14 amino acids. In germline, CDR1 is SGHDT, CDR2 YYEEEE. The variable domain in full, with the rest retrieved from reference TRBV5-6 and TRBJ1-6, is DAGVTQSPTHLIKTRGQQVTLRCSPKSGHDTVSWYQQALGQGPQFIFQYYEEEERQRGNFPDRFSGHQFPNYSSELNVNALLLGDSALYLCASSLPTGDSPLHFGNGTRLTVT.